These 32 T cell receptor beta chains originate from one sample sequenced in a study of shared clonotypes between healthy human individuals. Here immunoSEQ multiplex PCR was the method, and the copy in TCRdb shows in-frame clones only, minus some. The sample has 1.6 million or so clones; approximately 98.5% are singletons. The sequenced sample was naive CD4+ T cells sorted from blood. Subset reported: CD45RA+ positively selected. These receptors all stem from a man aged 30 to 39 in good health.

The chain is built from TRBV28 and TRBJ2-2; D may be TRBD1 or TRBD2 (6 bases each). Germline V gene sequence: CDR1 MDHEN, CDR2 SYDVKM. Trimming removed 9 bases at V and 5 bases at J, with 10 bases between. The CDR3 is made up of 12 amino acids. CDR3 sequence: CASWGATGELFF. The CDR3 coding sequence is TGTGCCAGTTGGGGGGCGACCGGGGAGCTGTTTTTT.

The rearrangement joins TRBV4-1 to TRBJ2-1, with D perhaps matching TRBD1 (5 bases). CDR3 size: 15 residues. Deletions cut 7 bases from V and 5 bases from J, with 18 bases between. CDR1 and CDR2 (germline): MGHRA, YSYEKL. CDR3 bases: TGCGCCAGCAAAGAAAGGACATTTAGGAACAATGAGCAGTTCTTC. It translates to CASKERTFRNNEQFF.

The rearrangement joins TRBV28 to TRBJ2-3, with D unclear. CDR1 and CDR2 from the germline V gene are MDHEN and SYDVKM. The CDR3 runs 14 residues. The V end lost 3 bases, the J end lost 0 bases, and 7 bases lay between the germline ends. CDR3 in DNA: TGTGCCAGCAGTTTTCCAGCTAGCACAGATACGCAGTATTTT. The encoded protein is CASSFPASTDTQYF.

The chain joins TRBV19 to TRBJ2-1, with 8 bases aligning to TRBD2. The CDR3 has 16 amino acids. Germline CDR1 LNHDA, CDR2 SQIVND (reference sequence). V lost 5 bases to trimming and J lost 5 bases; unmatched junction nucleotides: 11. In DNA form, the CDR3 reads TGTGCCAGTAGTGAGAGGGCTAGCGGGCTAAACAATGAGCAGTTCTTC. It yields the protein CASSERASGLNNEQFF. The full variable domain, rest sourced from reference TRBV19 and TRBJ2-1, is DGGITQSPKYLFRKEGQNVTLSCEQNLNHDAMYWYRQDPGQGLRLIYYSQIVNDFQKGDIAEGYSVSREKKESFPLTVTSAQKNPTAFYLCASSERASGLNNEQFFGPGTRLTVL.

This chain joins TRBV21-1 and TRBJ1-2. TRBV21-1 has pseudogene status. This CDR3 is 13 amino acids long. As DNA, the CDR3 is TGTGCCAGCAGCAAAGCTTCGGGAAGGGGCTACACCTTC. It codes for CASSKASGRGYTF.

The CDR3 is CASSPRDGEKLFF. The CDR3 DNA is TGTGCCAGCTCACCACGGGACGGGGAAAAACTGTTTTTT. The rearrangement joins TRBV18 to TRBJ1-4; maybe TRBD1 (5 bases). The V end was cut by 1 base, the J end by 8 bases, with 8 bases between. The CDR3 totals 13 residues. Germline loops: CDR1 KGHSH, CDR2 LQKENI.

V and J are TRBV4-1 and TRBJ2-2; the D is unclear. V was shortened by 0 bases and J by 4 bases, with 15 bases between the two germline ends. From germline, CDR1 is MGHRA and CDR2 YSYEKL. CDR3 size: 17 residues. The CDR3 sequence: CASSQDSHLSPTGELFF. As DNA, the CDR3 is TGCGCCAGCAGCCAAGATAGTCACCTATCGCCCACCGGGGAGCTGTTTTTT.

The genes are TRBV18 and TRBJ2-5; the match to TRBD2 covers 10 bases. The CDR3 sequence is 17 residues long. Trimming at V came to 1 base and at J to 2 bases, leaving 7 bases not matched to a gene. From germline, CDR1 is KGHSH and CDR2 LQKENI. This CDR3 is CASSPRLAGAQQETQYF. The CDR3, as DNA: TGTGCCAGCTCACCACGGCTAGCGGGAGCGCAACAAGAGACCCAGTACTTC. The variable domain in full, completed from reference TRBV18 and TRBJ2-5, reads NAGVMQNPRHLVRRRGQEARLRCSPMKGHSHVYWYRQLPEEGLKFMVYLQKENIIDESGMPKERFSAEFPKEGPSILRIQQVVRGDSAAYFCASSPRLAGAQQETQYFGPGTRLLVL.

The rearrangement links TRBV6-1 to TRBJ2-2; no clear D. This CDR3 has 13 residues. Germline-derived CDR1 and CDR2 are MNHNS and SASEGT. Trimming left V 2 bases short and J 6 bases short, with 7 bases between. For the CDR3, the DNA is TGTGCCAGCAGTGAATCCCCAGCCGGGGAGCTGTTTTTT. This codes for CASSESPAGELFF.

This chain uses TRBV7-6 with TRBJ2-5; 9 positions agree with TRBD2. The CDR3 runs 15 residues. Trimming took 1 base from V and 2 from J; bases not matched to a gene: 2. The germline V gene encodes CDR1 SGHVS and CDR2 FNYEAQ. DNA of the CDR3: TGTGCCAGCAGCTTAGGTCTAGCGGGGCAAGAGACCCAGTACTTC. As protein: CASSLGLAGQETQYF.

This CDR3 is CASSGKGRNEQFF. CDR3 bases: TGTGCCAGCAGCGGGAAGGGGAGGAATGAGCAGTTCTTC. This chain uses TRBV5-4 with TRBJ2-1, with D possibly being TRBD2 (6 bases). CDR3 length: 13 amino acids. Germline V gene data show CDR1 as SGHNT and CDR2 as YYREEE (reference sequence). The germline V and J ends were trimmed by 4 bases and 7 bases, with 12 bases remaining between them.

The rearrangement joins TRBV28 to TRBJ2-1; D gene unclear. This CDR3 spans 13 amino acids. V was pared by 4 bases and J by 3 bases, with 7 bases between. Germline CDR1 reads MDHEN; CDR2 reads SYDVKM. CDR3 protein: CASSSPSYNEQFF. In nucleotides, the CDR3 is TGTGCCAGCAGTTCGCCTAGCTACAATGAGCAGTTCTTC.

The V and J genes are TRBV5-4 and TRBJ2-3; D perhaps matches TRBD2 (6 bases). The CDR3 runs to 14 residues. Deletions cut 0 bases from V and 6 bases from J, with 11 bases between. In germline, CDR1 is SGHNT, CDR2 YYREEE (reference sequence). CDR3 coding DNA: TGTGCCAGCAGCTTGGCGGGAGTTCTGGATACGCAGTATTTT. This encodes CASSLAGVLDTQYF.

V usage is TRBV30 and J usage is TRBJ1-5; D call uncertain. Germline V gene sequence: CDR1 GTSNPN, CDR2 SVGIG (reference sequence). CDR3 length equals 18 residues. The germline V and J ends were trimmed by 2 bases and 1 base, with 21 bases remaining between them. DNA for the CDR3: TGTGCCTGGAGTCATAAGAGGTTGGGGATTGAAAGCAATCAGCCCCAGCATTTT. Its protein is CAWSHKRLGIESNQPQHF.

This rearrangement joins TRBV27 to TRBJ2-1; D is possibly TRBD2 (6 bases). CDR1 is MNHEY and CDR2 is SMNVEV in the germline V gene (reference sequence). This CDR3 spans 20 amino acids. The ends were cut back, 2 bases at V and 4 bases at J, with 27 bases in the middle. The chain's CDR3 is CASSLDSIGTNRRGYNEQFF. As DNA, the CDR3 is TGTGCCAGCAGTTTAGATAGTATCGGCACTAATCGGAGGGGATACAATGAGCAGTTCTTC.

To note about this clone: The sample holds other DNA sequences that translate to the same CDR3. The chain uses TRBV29-1 and TRBJ1-4; perhaps TRBD1 as D (5 bases). V shed 2 bases and J shed 6 bases, with 7 bases lying between them. Germline CDR1 and CDR2: SQVTM and ANQGSEA. This CDR3 is 12 amino acids long. CDR3 DNA: TGCAGCGTTGAATCGGGGGATGAAAAACTGTTTTTT. Its protein is CSVESGDEKLFF.

The chain links TRBV7-2 to TRBJ2-1, with 9 bases matching TRBD1. Unmatched junction bases numbered 5, after V lost 4 bases and J lost 1 base. The CDR3 sequence is 16 residues long. Germline V CDR1 and CDR2: SGHTA, FQGNSA. The CDR3 region has the DNA TGTGCCAGCAGCTCGGGGACAGGGCCTTCCTACAATGAGCAGTTCTTC. The encoded protein is CASSSGTGPSYNEQFF. Full variable domain (rest looked up from reference TRBV7-2 and TRBJ2-1): GAGVSQSPSNKVTEKGKDVELRCDPISGHTALYWYRQSLGQGLEFLIYFQGNSAPDKSGLPSDRFSAERTGGSVSTLTIQRTQQEDSAVYLCASSSGTGPSYNEQFFGPGTRLTVL.

The chain joins TRBV5-1 to TRBJ2-1; D call uncertain. CDR1 and CDR2 (germline): SGHRS, YFSETQ. Trimming removed 4 bases from V and 3 bases from J, with 8 bases in between. There are 13 residues in the CDR3. The CDR3 nucleotides are TGCGCCAGCAGCGAACAGTACTACAATGAGCAGTTCTTC. This sequence encodes CASSEQYYNEQFF. The full variable domain, in which reference TRBV5-1 and TRBJ2-1 provide the parts outside the CDR3, is KAGVTQTPRYLIKTRGQQVTLSCSPISGHRSVSWYQQTPGQGLQFLFEYFSETQRNKGNFPGRFSGRQFSNSRSEMNVSTLELGDSALYLCASSEQYYNEQFFGPGTRLTVL.

The chain has TRBV18 and TRBJ1-1; tentative D call: TRBD1 (6 bases). Germline V gene lookup returns CDR1 KGHSH and CDR2 LQKENI. The CDR3 has 15 residues. V lost 0 bases, J lost 7 bases, and 15 bases lay in between. CDR3 nucleotide sequence: TGTGCCAGCTCACCACCGCTCGCAGGGGCAGGTGAAGCTTTCTTT. This sequence encodes CASSPPLAGAGEAFF.

J is TRBJ1-2 and V is TRBV19, with D perhaps matching TRBD1 (5 bases). The ends were cut back, 6 bases at V and 8 bases at J, with 19 bases in the middle. Germline V CDR1 and CDR2: LNHDA, SQIVND (reference sequence). The CDR3 has 14 residues. The CDR3 DNA is TGTGCCAGTAGCTCCTCTCGAGGGGCGGGAGGCTACACCTTC. Amino acids: CASSSSRGAGGYTF.

This rearrangement joins TRBV11-2 to TRBJ2-1, with 11 bases that match TRBD2. This CDR3 region has 15 residues. Germline V lookup: CDR1 SGHAT, CDR2 FQNNGV. Trimming removed 5 bases from V and 6 bases from J; junction bases left unmatched: 6. CDR3 nucleotide sequence: TGTGCCAGCAGCAAACTAGCGGGAGTTCCCAATGAGCAGTTCTTC. Protein: CASSKLAGVPNEQFF.

This chain uses TRBV18 with TRBJ1-1; D might be TRBD1 (6 bases). The CDR3 loop spans 16 amino acids. The V end was cut by 6 bases, the J end by 2 bases, with 19 bases between. Germline-derived CDR1 and CDR2 are KGHSH and LQKENI. The CDR3 here is CASSLSRRGLNTEAFF. CDR3 DNA sequence: TGTGCCAGCTCTCTCTCAAGGCGGGGGCTTAACACTGAAGCTTTCTTT.

This clone came up once. This chain uses TRBV7-2 with TRBJ2-1, with 7 bases aligning to TRBD1. Trimming removed 5 bases from V and 3 bases from J; junction bases left unmatched: 7. CDR1 and CDR2 (germline): SGHTA, FQGNSA. The CDR3 has 15 amino acids. The CDR3 here is CASSPPGTVYNEQFF. CDR3 in DNA: TGTGCCAGCAGCCCGCCCGGGACAGTCTACAATGAGCAGTTCTTC. Full variable domain (rest looked up from reference TRBV7-2 and TRBJ2-1): GAGVSQSPSNKVTEKGKDVELRCDPISGHTALYWYRQSLGQGLEFLIYFQGNSAPDKSGLPSDRFSAERTGGSVSTLTIQRTQQEDSAVYLCASSPPGTVYNEQFFGPGTRLTVL.

The chain carries TRBV20-1 and TRBJ1-5; 8 nucleotides match TRBD1. Trimming removed 4 bases from V and 15 bases from J; junction bases left unmatched: 8. CDR3 length equals 11 residues. Germline assignment: CDR1 DFQATT and CDR2 SNEGSKA (reference sequence). The CDR3 here is CSAMRTGRGHF. DNA of the CDR3: TGCAGTGCTATGAGGACAGGGAGAGGGCATTTT.

This chain uses TRBV6-5 with TRBJ1-2; D gene unclear. The V gene lost 6 bases and the J gene lost 8 bases, with 16 bases spanning the gap. The germline gives CDR1 MNHEY, CDR2 SVGAGI. The CDR3 has 13 amino acids. CDR3 region: CASSLHPEEGYTF. The CDR3 nucleotides are TGTGCCAGCAGCCTACACCCAGAGGAAGGCTACACCTTC.

The chain joins TRBV5-1 to TRBJ2-3, with 10 bases lining up with TRBD2. This CDR3 is 14 amino acids long. Germline V CDR1 and CDR2: SGHRS, YFSETQ. Trimming removed 2 bases from V and 6 bases from J; junction bases left unmatched: 3. The CDR3 coding sequence is TGCGCCAGCAGCTTTGAGCGGGAGGGCGATACGCAGTATTTT. Translation gives CASSFEREGDTQYF.

The count of this clone is one. The V call is TRBV2, the J call TRBJ1-1, with D perhaps matching TRBD1 (6 bases). Germline values: CDR1 SNHLY, CDR2 FYNNEI. The CDR3 contains 14 residues. Trimming removed 2 bases from V and 3 bases from J, with 10 bases in between. For the CDR3, the DNA is TGTGCCAGCAGTGAACAGGGGCAGGACACTGAAGCTTTCTTT. It translates to CASSEQGQDTEAFF.

This clone appeared once. This chain links TRBV21-1 with TRBJ2-3; TRBD2 is the table's D call and was not checked against the DNA. TRBV21-1 is a known pseudogene. There are 17 residues in the CDR3. The CDR3 bases are TGTGCCAGCAGCCCCCGGGCTAGCGGTTCTAGCACAGATACGCAGTATTTT. This codes for CASSPRASGSSTDTQYF.

This chain links TRBV18 with TRBJ2-5, with D uncertain. Trimming left V 3 bases short and J 5 bases short, with 16 bases between. Germline V gene data show CDR1 as KGHSH and CDR2 as LQKENI. The CDR3 has 15 residues. The CDR3 is CASSPGRSFGETQYF. The CDR3 coding sequence is TGTGCCAGCTCACCTGGCAGGTCCTTCGGGGAGACCCAGTACTTC.

The chain joins TRBV5-1 to TRBJ2-1; the match to TRBD2 covers 7 bases. CDR1 is SGHRS, CDR2 YFSETQ, per germline. V lost 6 bases and J lost 0; bases outside the gene matches: 3. The CDR3 totals 14 residues. CDR3 DNA sequence: TGCGCCAGCACGCGGGAGACCTCCTACAATGAGCAGTTCTTC. This gives the protein CASTRETSYNEQFF.

The chain links TRBV5-1 to TRBJ2-7; perhaps D is TRBD1 or TRBD2 (5 bases each). The germline V and J ends were trimmed by 1 base and 0 bases, with 14 bases remaining between them. Germline V CDR1 and CDR2: SGHRS, YFSETQ. This CDR3 region has 16 residues. The CDR3 nucleotides read TGCGCCAGCAGCTTGAAGGGACCACAGAGCTCCTACGAGCAGTACTTC. This encodes CASSLKGPQSSYEQYF.

This chain uses TRBV9 with TRBJ2-5; 9 bases are a match to TRBD1. The germline V gene encodes CDR1 SGDLS and CDR2 YYNGEE. V lost 0 bases, J lost 4 bases, and 7 bases stayed unmatched. This CDR3 spans 16 amino acids. In DNA form, the CDR3 reads TGTGCCAGCAGCGTAGACCGGGACAGGGACATAGAGACCCAGTACTTC. This sequence encodes CASSVDRDRDIETQYF. Full variable domain (remainder filled in from reference TRBV9 and TRBJ2-5): DSGVTQTPKHLITATGQRVTLRCSPRSGDLSVYWYQQSLDQGLQFLIQYYNGEERAKGNILERFSAQQFPDLHSELNLSSLELGDSALYFCASSVDRDRDIETQYFGPGTRLLVL.